Each of the 31 T cell receptor beta chains below was sequenced from the same sample in a study of CD8+CD57+ T cells in acquired aplastic anemia. Individuals selected for sequencing had exhibited CD8+CD57+ cell expansion on flow cytometry. Genomic DNA templated the TCR beta VDJ and CDR3 profiling. TCRdb itself ran the reads through MiXCR, one entry per CDR3 protein. The table includes approximately 130,000 distinct CDR3 sequences, 40% detected once. The source material was sorted CD4+, CD8+, or CD8+CD57+ T cells (not recorded which) from PBMCs. These receptors originate from a human donor with aplastic anemia.

This clonotype has at least ten counts. The rearrangement joins TRBV2 to TRBJ1-5, with D hard to call. The V gene lost 4 bases and the J gene lost 1 base, with 5 bases spanning the gap. This CDR3 has 13 residues. Per germline, CDR1 SNHLY and CDR2 FYNNEI. CDR3 region: CASSGESNQPQHF. The CDR3 region has the DNA TGTGCCAGCAGTGGAGAGAGCAATCAGCCCCAGCATTTT.

In the case of this clonotype: This may be a read error: a much more frequent sequence differs by one nucleotide. The CDR3 end shows no conserved phenylalanine or tryptophan, and so a read error is likely. V is TRBV27 and J is TRBJ2-7, with 7 bases aligning to TRBD1. The CDR3 is 12 residues long. The germline V gene has CDR1 MNHEY and CDR2 SMNVEV (reference sequence). Trimming removed 10 bases from V and 9 bases from J; junction bases left unmatched: 12. This CDR3 is CATSLQQGRQYL. CDR3 DNA sequence: TGTGCCACCTCTCTGCAACAGGGGCGGCAGTACCTC.

This clonotype was recorded at least ten times. The chain combines TRBV30 with TRBJ1-2; D gene ambiguous. The CDR3 runs to 12 residues. V lost 0 bases to trimming and J lost 8 bases, with 10 bases between them. The V gene's germline CDR1 is GTSNPN and CDR2 SVGIG (reference sequence). CDR3: CAWSVTRGGYTF. CDR3 sequence (DNA): TGTGCCTGGAGTGTGACCAGAGGCGGCTACACCTTC.

This rearrangement joins TRBV6-5 to TRBJ2-5; TRBD1 aligns across 7 bases. This CDR3 has 15 residues. Unmatched junction bases numbered 6, after V lost 2 bases and J lost 3 bases. The germline gives CDR1 MNHEY, CDR2 SVGAGI. CDR3 sequence reads: CASSYVSRGKETQYF. The CDR3 nucleotides read TGTGCCAGCAGTTACGTGAGCAGGGGGAAAGAGACCCAGTACTTC.

A remark on this clonotype: Being one base from a much bigger clone, this may be a read error. This chain connects TRBV5-5 to TRBJ2-7, with 10 bases identical to TRBD1. CDR3 length: 16 residues. CDR1 SGHKS and CDR2 YYEKEE come from the germline V gene (reference sequence). The CDR3 sequence: CASRLVGGTGVYEQYF. The CDR3 nucleotides read TGTGCCAGCCGCTTGGTGGGGGGGACAGGGGTGTACGAGCAGTACTTC.

This clonotype was seen ten or more times. The V and J genes are TRBV10-3 and TRBJ2-7, with 7 bases identical to TRBD1. This CDR3 is 14 amino acids long. J was trimmed by 1 base and V by 4 bases; bases with no gene match: 4. Germline CDR1 reads ENHRY; CDR2 reads SYGVKD. The CDR3 nucleotides read TGTGCCATCAGTGTAGGACAGGATTCCTACGAGCAGTACTTC. Its translation: CAISVGQDSYEQYF.

The rearrangement links TRBV25-1 to TRBJ2-3; 7 bases are a match to TRBD2. CDR1 and CDR2 (germline): MGHDK, SYGVNS. This CDR3 comprises 16 residues. The junction had 9 bases not matched to a gene; V was cut back by 2 bases and J by 4 bases. The CDR3 region is CASSETGRGMADTQYF. The CDR3 coding sequence is TGTGCCAGCAGTGAAACGGGGCGGGGGATGGCAGATACGCAGTATTTT.

The V call is TRBV20-1, the J call TRBJ2-2; D might be TRBD1 (6 bases). The V and J ends lost 6 bases and 0 bases respectively, with 11 bases between them. The CDR3 has 14 residues. Germline values: CDR1 DFQATT, CDR2 SNEGSKA (reference sequence). CDR3 protein: CSARDTANTGELFF. The DNA for the CDR3 is TGCAGTGCGAGGGACACGGCGAACACCGGGGAGCTGTTTTTT.

This clonotype was detected many times. The V and J genes are TRBV12-3 or TRBV12-4 and TRBJ2-6, with 9 positions matching TRBD1. The junction had 8 bases not matched to a gene; V was cut back by 4 bases and J by 10 bases. There are 15 residues in the CDR3. In nucleotides, the CDR3 is TGTGCCAGCAGTTACCGGACAGGGGTACTAAACGTCCTGACTTTC. This gives the protein CASSYRTGVLNVLTF.

This clonotype was counted a single time. This rearrangement joins TRBV29-1 to TRBJ1-2; D remains unclear. CDR1 SQVTM and CDR2 ANQGSEA come from the germline V gene. The CDR3 totals 10 residues. With 3 bases removed from V and 4 bases from J, the gap between germline ends came to 3 bases. The CDR3 loop reads CSVDGYGYTF. In DNA form, the CDR3 reads TGCAGCGTTGATGGCTATGGCTACACCTTC.

This rearrangement joins TRBV15 to TRBJ1-2; a possible D gene is TRBD1 (6 bases). Germline V gene data show CDR1 as LNHNV and CDR2 as YYDKDF (reference sequence). Deletions cut 4 bases from V and 2 bases from J, with 8 bases between. The CDR3 covers 13 residues. CDR3 DNA: TGTGCCACCAGCAAGGACAGAAACTATGGCTACACCTTC. Its translation is CATSKDRNYGYTF. Based on the CDR3 plus reference TRBV15 and TRBJ1-2, the full variable domain is DAMVIQNPRYQVTQFGKPVTLSCSQTLNHNVMYWYQQKSSQAPKLLFHYYDKDFNNEADTPDNFQSRRPNTSFCFLDIRSPGLGDTAMYLCATSKDRNYGYTFGSGTRLTVV.

This chain connects TRBV6-2 or TRBV6-3 to TRBJ1-1; 11 positions match TRBD1. The V gene's germline CDR1 is MNHEY and CDR2 SVGEGT. Trimming took 4 bases from V and 5 from J; bases not matched to a gene: 3. The CDR3 spans 14 residues. The CDR3 sequence is CASSSGTGGTEAFF. CDR3 bases: TGTGCCAGCAGTTCCGGGACAGGGGGGACTGAAGCTTTCTTT.

This clonotype was counted ten times or more. This chain joins TRBV4-2 and TRBJ1-1; D may be TRBD1 (5 bases). V dropped 3 bases and J dropped 10 bases, with 12 bases sitting between them. Germline lookup yields CDR1 LGHNA and CDR2 YNFKEQ. This CDR3 region has 12 residues. The CDR3 coding sequence is TGTGCCAGCAGCCAGGACGGGGGAAGAGCTTTCTTT. The encoded protein is CASSQDGGRAFF.

The J gene is TRBJ1-6, the V gene TRBV19, with D unclear. The CDR3 loop spans 15 amino acids. Trimming removed 3 bases from V and 8 bases from J, with 14 bases in between. Germline V gives CDR1 LNHDA, CDR2 SQIVND (reference sequence). CDR3 amino acids: CASSIGNVGDSPLHF. The CDR3 coding sequence is TGTGCCAGTAGTATCGGTAATGTCGGGGATTCACCCCTCCACTTT. The complete variable domain, with remaining parts taken from reference TRBV19 and TRBJ1-6, reads DGGITQSPKYLFRKEGQNVTLSCEQNLNHDAMYWYRQDPGQGLRLIYYSQIVNDFQKGDIAEGYSVSREKKESFPLTVTSAQKNPTAFYLCASSIGNVGDSPLHFGNGTRLTVT.

In this sample, this clonotype turned up many times. The chain carries TRBV3-1 and TRBJ1-1, with D uncertain. Deletions cut 0 bases from V and 7 bases from J, with 18 bases between. Per the germline V gene, CDR1 is LGHDT and CDR2 is YNNKEL (reference sequence). The length of the CDR3 is 16 residues. The CDR3 is CASSQDQKRLTGEAFF. The CDR3 nucleotides are TGTGCCAGCAGCCAAGACCAGAAGCGCCTTACTGGTGAAGCTTTCTTT.

The V gene is TRBV15, the J gene TRBJ2-7; TRBD1 matches at 10 bases. The germline CDR1 and CDR2 sequences are LNHNV and YYDKDF (reference sequence). The CDR3 is 16 residues long. V was clipped by 1 base and J by 1 base; unmatched bases: 4. The CDR3 is CATSRGGTGVSYEQYV. CDR3 in DNA: TGTGCCACCAGCAGAGGTGGGACAGGGGTATCCTACGAGCAGTACGTC.

This clonotype was recorded many times. The rearrangement uses TRBV2 and TRBJ1-4; D is ambiguous. The germline V gene encodes CDR1 SNHLY and CDR2 FYNNEI. The V and J ends lost 4 bases and 7 bases respectively, with 16 bases between them. This CDR3 comprises 15 residues. In DNA form, the CDR3 reads TGTGCCAGCAGTGCCTCAACCGTCCCAATTGAAAAACTGTTTTTT. This sequence encodes CASSASTVPIEKLFF.

CDR3 protein: CATRMGSDNEQFF. The CDR3 nucleotides read TGTGCCACCAGGATGGGGTCGGACAATGAGCAGTTCTTC. This sequence joins TRBV24-1 and TRBJ2-1; D is ambiguous. The germline V gene encodes CDR1 KGHDR and CDR2 SFDVKD. V was trimmed by 7 bases and J by 5 bases, leaving 11 bases between them. This CDR3 comprises 13 residues.

This clonotype was picked up a small number of times. This chain links TRBV4-3 with TRBJ2-2; 8 bases are a match to TRBD2. Germline V CDR1 and CDR2: LGHNA, YSLEER. The V gene end was trimmed by 3 bases and the J gene end by 6 bases; junction bases not matched to a gene: 9. This CDR3 is built from 16 residues. The CDR3 reads CASSQELAASSGELFF. The CDR3, as DNA: TGCGCCAGCAGCCAGGAACTAGCGGCTTCCTCCGGGGAGCTGTTTTTT.

The chain combines TRBV5-1 with TRBJ2-6, with 11 bases fitting TRBD1. The CDR3 contains 16 residues. Germline values: CDR1 SGHRS, CDR2 YFSETQ. Trimming took 7 bases from V and 4 from J; bases not matched to a gene: 7. Here the CDR3 reads CASGGQGAHGANVLTF. CDR3 nucleotide sequence: TGCGCCAGCGGCGGACAGGGGGCTCACGGGGCCAACGTCCTGACTTTC.

V usage is TRBV24-1 and J usage is TRBJ2-1; 9 nucleotides line up with TRBD2. The CDR3 runs to 15 residues. Germline V gene lookup returns CDR1 KGHDR and CDR2 SFDVKD. V was pared by 4 bases and J by 9 bases, with 9 bases of the junction left unmatched. The CDR3 DNA follows: TGTGCCACCAGTGAGGCCGGGACTAGCAAGTTTGAGCAGTTCTTC. Its protein product is CATSEAGTSKFEQFF.

The chain recombines TRBV4-1 with TRBJ1-5, with 7 bases identical to TRBD1. V trimming: 1 base; J trimming: 1 base; junction bases outside the gene matches: 10. CDR3 size: 18 residues. Germline CDR1 and CDR2: MGHRA and YSYEKL. CDR3 coding DNA: TGCGCCAGCAGCCAAGGGGGCAGGGGGGGCGTAAGCAATCAGCCCCAGCATTTT. Residues: CASSQGGRGGVSNQPQHF.

This clonotype showed up many times. The chain recombines TRBV6-2 or TRBV6-3 with TRBJ1-5; D remains unclear. Deletions cut 2 bases from V and 9 bases from J, with 14 bases between. There are 14 residues in the CDR3. Germline CDR1 and CDR2: MNHEY and SVGEGT. The CDR3 protein is CASSYLDGSAPQHF. The DNA for the CDR3 is TGTGCCAGCAGTTACCTGGACGGCTCGGCGCCCCAGCATTTT.

The J gene is TRBJ2-5, the V gene TRBV19, with no clear D. The CDR3 has 13 amino acids. CDR1 and CDR2 from the germline V gene are LNHDA and SQIVND (reference sequence). V lost 10 bases, J lost 4 bases, and 16 bases lay in between. Here the CDR3 DNA reads TGTGCCATCTCTCGTGGTCGGTCAGAGACCCAGTACTTC. Its translation is CAISRGRSETQYF.

This clonotype was counted many times. V gene TRBV5-1 combines with J gene TRBJ1-3; D ambiguous. CDR3 size: 14 residues. V was pared by 1 base and J by 1 base, with 6 bases between. CDR1 SGHRS and CDR2 YFSETQ come from the germline V gene. The CDR3 protein is CASSLSASGNTIYF. For the CDR3, the DNA is TGCGCCAGCAGCTTGAGTGCGTCTGGAAACACCATATATTTT.

The rearrangement uses TRBV5-1 and TRBJ1-2, with 11 bases identical to TRBD1. The CDR3 loop spans 15 amino acids. With V trimmed by 5 bases and J by 6 bases, 9 bases remained unmatched. CDR1 is SGHRS and CDR2 is YFSETQ in the germline V gene. In nucleotides, the CDR3 is TGCGCCAGCAGTTCTATAGGACAGGGGGCAAATGGCTACACCTTC. Amino acids: CASSSIGQGANGYTF.

This clonotype has a count of ten or more. This chain joins TRBV29-1 and TRBJ1-1; D gene ambiguous. The CDR3 consists of 13 residues. With 0 bases removed from V and 1 base from J, the gap between germline ends came to 6 bases. From germline, CDR1 is SQVTM and CDR2 ANQGSEA. CDR3 sequence (DNA): TGCAGCGTTGAAGAAATGGGGAACACTGAAGCTTTCTTT. Protein sequence: CSVEEMGNTEAFF. Complete variable domain (other parts from reference TRBV29-1 and TRBJ1-1): SAVISQKPSRDICQRGTSLTIQCQVDSQVTMMFWYRQQPGQSLTLIATANQGSEATYESGFVIDKFPISRPNLTFSTLTVSNMSPEDSSIYLCSVEEMGNTEAFFGQGTRLTVV.

This chain links TRBV15 with TRBJ2-5; no reliable D call. The length of the CDR3 is 13 residues. The V gene lost 3 bases and the J gene lost 1 base, with 6 bases spanning the gap. Germline CDR1 LNHNV, CDR2 YYDKDF (reference sequence). CDR3 residues: CATSRLLQETQYF. CDR3 DNA: TGTGCCACCAGCAGGTTACTCCAAGAGACCCAGTACTTC.

Remarks on this clonotype: This clone may be a read error of a much larger clone one base away. The rearrangement links TRBV12-5 to TRBJ1-2; 7 bases match TRBD1. There are 17 residues in the CDR3. CDR1 and CDR2 from the germline V gene are LGHNT and FRNRAP. CDR3 in DNA: TGTGCTCGTGGTTTGGTACTAGGGACAGAACTTAACTATGGCTACACCTTC. This gives the protein CARGLVLGTELNYGYTF.

This clonotype was seen only once. Because the CDR3 is missing its conserved closing phenylalanine or tryptophan, this is likely a read error. The CDR3 spells CASSERGAPQETQYS. In nucleotides, the CDR3 is TGTGCCAGCAGTGAACGGGGGGCCCCACAAGAGACCCAGTACTCC. V is TRBV2 and J is TRBJ2-5, with TRBD2 as a possible D gene (7 bases). The germline V gene encodes CDR1 SNHLY and CDR2 FYNNEI. V lost 2 bases to trimming and J lost 2 bases, with 12 bases between them. CDR3 length equals 15 residues.

The DNA of the CDR3 is TGTGCCAGCACCTCGGACTATCACTGCGGGCAGTACTTC. Protein: CASTSDYHCGQYF. The gene calls are TRBV2 and TRBJ2-7; maybe TRBD2 (6 bases). In germline, CDR1 is SNHLY, CDR2 FYNNEI. V lost 7 bases and J lost 9, with 19 bases in between. This CDR3 has 13 residues.